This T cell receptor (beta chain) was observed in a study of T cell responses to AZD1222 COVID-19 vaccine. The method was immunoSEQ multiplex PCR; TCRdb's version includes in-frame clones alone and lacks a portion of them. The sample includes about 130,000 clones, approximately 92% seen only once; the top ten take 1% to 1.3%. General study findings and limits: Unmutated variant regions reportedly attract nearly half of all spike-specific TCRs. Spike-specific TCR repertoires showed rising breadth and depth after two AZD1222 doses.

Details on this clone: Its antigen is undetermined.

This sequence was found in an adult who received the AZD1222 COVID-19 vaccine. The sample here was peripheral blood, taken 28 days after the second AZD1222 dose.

The CDR3 is CASSKEGRSYYEQYF. CDR3 coding DNA: TGTGCCAGCAGCAAAGAAGGTCGAAGCTACTACGAGCAGTACTTC. The chain employs TRBV21-1 and TRBJ2-7. TRBV21-1 is reported as a pseudogene. The CDR3 consists of 15 residues.